These T cell receptor beta chains were read from a single sample in a study of identical twins. TCRdb re-derived calls from the 5' RACE reads in MiXCR, one entry per CDR3 protein. The sample includes under 300,000 distinct CDR3 sequences, 9.5% to 15% seen only once; the top ten take 3.5% to 5%. The sample was also reused in another study, on yellow fever vaccine responses in identical twins.

The specimen sequenced was memory (CD45RO+) T cells sorted from blood. Every receptor here comes from a woman under 30 in good health. Each CDR3 is given with its conserved first and last residue. Fields, in order: clone size, V gene, J gene, D gene, CDR3 protein, CDR3 DNA. A D gene is named only where the DNA matches it firmly. Only some rows state a clone size, as once, few, many or a class for expanded clones.

clone_size: few; v_call: TRBV19; j_call: TRBJ2-1; d_call: TRBD2; cdr3_aa: CASSTPSGNEQFF; cdr3_nt: TGTGCCAGTAGTACACCTAGCGGAAATGAGCAGTTCTTC
clone_size: few; v_call: TRBV5-1; j_call: TRBJ1-1; d_call: NA; cdr3_aa: CASHATGRPNTEAFF; cdr3_nt: TGCGCCAGCCACGCAACGGGGCGGCCGAACACTGAAGCTTTCTTT
clone_size: NA; v_call: TRBV7-3; j_call: TRBJ2-1; d_call: TRBD2; cdr3_aa: CASSKTGTSGDNEQFF; cdr3_nt: TGTGCCAGCAGCAAAACCGGGACTAGCGGGGATAATGAGCAGTTCTTC
clone_size: NA; v_call: TRBV29-1; j_call: TRBJ2-2; d_call: TRBD2; cdr3_aa: CSVEDGSGRNTGELFF; cdr3_nt: TGCAGCGTTGAAGATGGGAGCGGGAGAAACACCGGGGAGCTGTTTTTT
clone_size: NA; v_call: TRBV14; j_call: TRBJ2-1; d_call: NA; cdr3_aa: CASSQDSVISYNEQFF; cdr3_nt: TGTGCCAGCAGCCAAGACTCAGTGATCTCCTACAATGAGCAGTTCTTC
clone_size: medium-sized; v_call: TRBV6-2/TRBV6-3; j_call: TRBJ2-3; d_call: TRBD2; cdr3_aa: CASSLTSGSTDTQYF; cdr3_nt: TGTGCCAGCAGTTTGACTAGCGGGAGCACAGATACGCAGTATTTT
clone_size: few; v_call: TRBV29-1; j_call: TRBJ2-5; d_call: TRBD2; cdr3_aa: CSVEVSASGETQYF; cdr3_nt: TGCAGCGTTGAAGTGTCGGCTAGCGGAGAGACCCAGTACTTC
clone_size: few; v_call: TRBV5-1; j_call: TRBJ2-3; d_call: TRBD2; cdr3_aa: CASSWGTSGGIRTDTQYF; cdr3_nt: TGCGCCAGCAGCTGGGGGACTAGCGGGGGGATTCGGACAGATACGCAGTATTTT
clone_size: many; v_call: TRBV29-1; j_call: TRBJ2-5; d_call: NA; cdr3_aa: CSVEGALSRTQYF; cdr3_nt: TGCAGCGTTGAAGGGGCCCTAAGTCGGACCCAGTACTTC
clone_size: many; v_call: TRBV5-1; j_call: TRBJ2-5; d_call: NA; cdr3_aa: CASSLGGSGETQYF; cdr3_nt: TGCGCCAGCAGCTTGGGGGGGTCGGGAGAGACCCAGTACTTC
clone_size: NA; v_call: TRBV20-1; j_call: TRBJ1-1; d_call: NA; cdr3_aa: CSARKGSAFEAFF; cdr3_nt: TGCAGTGCTAGAAAGGGCTCGGCCTTTGAAGCTTTCTTT
clone_size: NA; v_call: TRBV4-1; j_call: TRBJ2-5; d_call: TRBD1; cdr3_aa: CASSQDYGLDRVETQYF; cdr3_nt: TGCGCCAGCAGCCAAGATTATGGGTTGGACAGGGTTGAGACCCAGTACTTC
clone_size: NA; v_call: TRBV29-1; j_call: TRBJ2-5; d_call: NA; cdr3_aa: CSVAGFSGEETQYF; cdr3_nt: TGCAGCGTTGCTGGGTTTAGCGGAGAAGAGACCCAGTACTTC
clone_size: NA; v_call: TRBV30; j_call: TRBJ1-2; d_call: NA; cdr3_aa: CAWSPPLDSGGYTF; cdr3_nt: TGTGCCTGGAGTCCCCCACTGGACAGTGGAGGCTACACCTTC
clone_size: NA; v_call: TRBV27; j_call: TRBJ2-7; d_call: NA; cdr3_aa: CASSFSPAGQGSYEQYF; cdr3_nt: TGTGCCAGCAGTTTCTCGCCCGCGGGGCAGGGGTCGTACGAGCAGTACTTC
clone_size: NA; v_call: TRBV27; j_call: TRBJ2-7; d_call: TRBD1; cdr3_aa: CASSFGQGKYPAEQYF; cdr3_nt: TGTGCCAGCAGTTTCGGACAGGGAAAGTATCCGGCCGAGCAGTACTTC
clone_size: NA; v_call: TRBV2; j_call: TRBJ2-3; d_call: NA; cdr3_aa: CASSEREGVGTDTQYF; cdr3_nt: TGTGCCAGCAGTGAGCGAGAGGGGGTCGGCACAGATACGCAGTATTTT
clone_size: NA; v_call: TRBV28; j_call: TRBJ2-7; d_call: NA; cdr3_aa: CASRTTSGTPAQYF; cdr3_nt: TGTGCCAGCAGAACAACCTCCGGGACCCCCGCGCAGTACTTC
clone_size: few; v_call: TRBV5-1; j_call: TRBJ2-3; d_call: TRBD2; cdr3_aa: CASRVSGVAGDTQYF; cdr3_nt: TGCGCCAGCAGGGTGTCGGGAGTAGCGGGAGATACGCAGTATTTT
clone_size: few; v_call: TRBV28; j_call: TRBJ2-7; d_call: TRBD2; cdr3_aa: CASSETSGRGEQYF; cdr3_nt: TGTGCCAGCAGCGAGACTAGCGGGAGGGGAGAGCAGTACTTC
clone_size: NA; v_call: TRBV5-1; j_call: TRBJ2-7; d_call: TRBD1; cdr3_aa: CASSSGQVPGEQYF; cdr3_nt: TGCGCCAGCAGCTCCGGACAGGTCCCGGGGGAGCAGTACTTC
clone_size: NA; v_call: TRBV7-3; j_call: TRBJ2-1; d_call: TRBD1; cdr3_aa: CASSRQGDEQFF; cdr3_nt: TGTGCCAGCAGTAGACAGGGTGATGAGCAGTTCTTC
clone_size: NA; v_call: TRBV12-3/TRBV12-4; j_call: TRBJ2-2; d_call: TRBD1; cdr3_aa: CASSTPSSGTGNTGELFF; cdr3_nt: TGTGCCAGCAGTACCCCTTCCTCCGGGACAGGGAACACCGGGGAGCTGTTTTTT
clone_size: few; v_call: TRBV7-6; j_call: TRBJ2-7; d_call: NA; cdr3_aa: CASSLAPQTDSYEQYF; cdr3_nt: TGTGCCAGCAGCTTAGCGCCGCAGACAGACTCCTACGAGCAGTACTTC
clone_size: few; v_call: TRBV10-3; j_call: TRBJ1-4; d_call: TRBD1; cdr3_aa: CAIRSDRATNEKLFF; cdr3_nt: TGTGCCATCAGATCGGACAGGGCAACTAATGAAAAACTGTTTTTT
clone_size: many; v_call: TRBV20-1; j_call: TRBJ1-5; d_call: NA; cdr3_aa: CSARDKPLQPQHF; cdr3_nt: TGCAGTGCTAGAGATAAGCCACTCCAGCCCCAGCATTTT
clone_size: NA; v_call: TRBV29-1; j_call: TRBJ2-3; d_call: TRBD2; cdr3_aa: CSVSMEQRGSATQYF; cdr3_nt: TGCAGCGTTAGTATGGAGCAGCGGGGGTCGGCTACGCAGTATTTT
clone_size: NA; v_call: TRBV20-1; j_call: TRBJ2-3; d_call: TRBD2; cdr3_aa: CSAVLAGPDTQYF; cdr3_nt: TGCAGTGCTGTGCTAGCGGGGCCAGATACGCAGTATTTT
clone_size: NA; v_call: TRBV30; j_call: TRBJ2-1; d_call: NA; cdr3_aa: CAWTSSPYNEQFF; cdr3_nt: TGTGCCTGGACGTCGTCCCCCTACAATGAGCAGTTCTTC
clone_size: NA; v_call: TRBV15; j_call: TRBJ2-5; d_call: NA; cdr3_aa: CATSSPQDSKETQYF; cdr3_nt: TGTGCCACCAGCAGTCCCCAAGACAGCAAAGAGACCCAGTACTTC
clone_size: NA; v_call: TRBV24-1; j_call: TRBJ2-1; d_call: TRBD2; cdr3_aa: CATSDPTSGREDEQFF; cdr3_nt: TGTGCCACCAGTGATCCCACTAGCGGGAGGGAAGATGAGCAGTTCTTC
clone_size: many; v_call: TRBV20-1; j_call: TRBJ1-2; d_call: TRBD1; cdr3_aa: CSARREPRRGGYTF; cdr3_nt: TGCAGTGCTCGGCGGGAACCTCGCAGGGGGGGCTACACCTTC
clone_size: many; v_call: TRBV20-1; j_call: TRBJ1-1; d_call: NA; cdr3_aa: CSARETGTEAFF; cdr3_nt: TGCAGTGCTAGAGAAACGGGAACTGAAGCTTTCTTT
clone_size: NA; v_call: TRBV24-1; j_call: TRBJ1-2; d_call: NA; cdr3_aa: CATSVVDRDGYTF; cdr3_nt: TGTGCCACCAGTGTAGTGGACAGAGACGGCTACACCTTC
clone_size: medium-sized; v_call: TRBV29-1; j_call: TRBJ2-1; d_call: TRBD2; cdr3_aa: CSVEIPLAGVNEQFF; cdr3_nt: TGCAGCGTTGAAATACCGCTAGCGGGGGTGAATGAGCAGTTCTTC
clone_size: few; v_call: TRBV7-9; j_call: TRBJ2-1; d_call: TRBD2; cdr3_aa: CASSLAGGRDEQFF; cdr3_nt: TGTGCCAGCAGCTTAGCCGGGGGGAGAGATGAGCAGTTCTTC
clone_size: few; v_call: TRBV6-2/TRBV6-3; j_call: TRBJ2-7; d_call: NA; cdr3_aa: CASSYLRDYEQYF; cdr3_nt: TGTGCCAGCAGTTACCTCCGGGACTACGAGCAGTACTTC
clone_size: few; v_call: TRBV7-2; j_call: TRBJ2-7; d_call: TRBD1; cdr3_aa: CASSQQGALEQYF; cdr3_nt: TGTGCCAGCAGCCAACAGGGGGCGTTAGAGCAGTACTTC
clone_size: few; v_call: TRBV7-2; j_call: TRBJ2-7; d_call: TRBD1; cdr3_aa: CASSLYRTGGDEQYF; cdr3_nt: TGTGCCAGCAGCTTATATCGGACAGGGGGCGACGAGCAGTACTTC
clone_size: many; v_call: TRBV29-1; j_call: TRBJ2-7; d_call: TRBD1; cdr3_aa: CSVEGPDRAGYEQYF; cdr3_nt: TGCAGCGTTGAAGGTCCGGACAGGGCGGGCTACGAGCAGTACTTC
clone_size: NA; v_call: TRBV11-1; j_call: TRBJ2-7; d_call: NA; cdr3_aa: CASSATLTGWGDEQYF; cdr3_nt: TGTGCCAGCAGCGCAACCCTGACAGGTTGGGGGGACGAGCAGTACTTC
clone_size: many; v_call: TRBV12-3/TRBV12-4; j_call: TRBJ2-5; d_call: NA; cdr3_aa: CASSLVSGRGIRETQYF; cdr3_nt: TGTGCCAGCAGTTTAGTCTCGGGGAGGGGGATTCGAGAGACCCAGTACTTC
clone_size: many; v_call: TRBV5-6; j_call: TRBJ2-3; d_call: TRBD2; cdr3_aa: CASSFTSGDTQYF; cdr3_nt: TGTGCCAGCAGCTTTACTAGCGGGGATACGCAGTATTTT
clone_size: NA; v_call: TRBV27; j_call: TRBJ2-7; d_call: TRBD1; cdr3_aa: CASSRQGGSYEQYF; cdr3_nt: TGTGCCAGCAGCAGACAGGGCGGATCCTACGAGCAGTACTTC
clone_size: few; v_call: TRBV3-1; j_call: TRBJ2-2; d_call: TRBD2; cdr3_aa: CASRGLAGVNTGELFF; cdr3_nt: TGTGCCAGCAGAGGACTAGCGGGAGTGAACACCGGGGAGCTGTTTTTT
clone_size: few; v_call: TRBV11-1; j_call: TRBJ2-6; d_call: NA; cdr3_aa: CASSSRGRNSGANVLTF; cdr3_nt: TGTGCCAGCAGCTCGAGGGGACGGAACTCTGGGGCCAACGTCCTGACTTTC